This TCR beta chain was observed in a study of blood T cell repertoires in COVID-19. Study at large: Whether acute or convalescent, the COVID-19 samples came from the United States, Italy and Spain. Sources were T cells, B-cell-depleted T cells, or PBMCs; the material itself was cDNA or gDNA.

Original processing methods: It was from reference gene primer amplification that nucleated cell counts were estimated. Clones were read by immunoSEQ multiplex PCR, and TCRdb kept only the in-frame ones, dropping some. D and trimming come from the DNA, and the V and J calls and clone size come from that table. The sample lists 200,000 to 300,000 clones; about four fifths were seen once. Trimming took 8 bases from V and 0 from J, leaving 17 bases between them. The CDR3 runs 16 residues. The germline gives CDR1 GTSNPN, CDR2 SVGIG (reference sequence). V and J are TRBV30 and TRBJ2-6; D may be TRBD2 (5 bases). The source material was peripheral blood. This TCR was sampled from a woman between 18 and 29 years old with acute or convalescent COVID-19. Here the CDR3 DNA reads TGTGCCGGTCGGACTTTCCAAAGCTCTGGGGCCAACGTCCTGACTTTC. Its translation: CAGRTFQSSGANVLTF. The full variable domain, completed using reference TRBV30 and TRBJ2-6, is SQTIHQWPATLVQPVGSPLSLECTVEGTSNPNLYWYRQAAGRGLQLLFYSVGIGQISSEVPQNLSASRPQDRQFILSSKKLLLSDSGFYLCAGRTFQSSGANVLTFGAGSRLTVL.